This T cell receptor (beta chain) was sequenced for a study of tumor and adjacent non-tumor tissue in lung cancer. Across the study: About 4.17 million productive TCRbeta reads were obtained per sample on average.

This sample's RNA came from whole unsorted tissue. This non-tumor lung sample came from over 3 cm beyond the tumor edge. Regarding the study as a whole: Top 100 clones took a larger repertoire share in normal lung.

The CDR3 spans 14 residues. Germline V gives CDR1 MRHNA, CDR2 SNTAGT. The trim removed 3 bases at V and 2 bases at J, leaving 1 base unmatched. The library came from three nested PCR rounds adapted from ARM-PCR protocols. TCRdb ran MiXCR on the multiplex PCR reads and lists one entry per CDR3 protein. Found here are 50,000 or so distinct CDR3 sequences, 74% of them singletons; the top ten hold approximately 23%. This clonotype was seen many times. The antigen is not known. The sample was distant non-tumor lung tissue. The TCR sequence derives from a woman aged 60-70 years with non-small cell lung cancer. The chain couples TRBV6-4 to TRBJ2-3, with 8 bases fitting TRBD2. This CDR3 is CASSEAGATDTQYF. CDR3 in DNA: TGTGCCAGCAGTGAAGCGGGGGCCACAGATACGCAGTATTTT.